This T cell receptor (beta chain) comes out of a study of response to subunit inactivated influenza vaccine. This CDR3 is built from 16 residues. The ends lost 1 base at V and 10 bases at J; junction bases unmatched: 8. From germline, CDR1 is LGHDT and CDR2 YNNKEL (reference sequence). Findings of the study overall: The study's authors posited that every seasonal influenza vaccination enlists few new T cells.

MiXCR was run by TCRdb on the RT-PCR reads, yielding one entry per CDR3 protein. The table records a few hundred thousand distinct CDR3 sequences, around 15% of them present only once. This clonotype occurred many times. No antigen is known for it. This material consisted of PBMCs from blood, taken about 11 days after vaccination. The rearrangement joins TRBV3-1 to TRBJ2-1; 12 bases are shared with TRBD2. The clonotype was recovered from a man aged 50-60 years who received an inactivated influenza vaccine. CDR3 protein: CASSQAWTSGEGEQFF. CDR3 sequence (DNA): TGTGCCAGCAGCCAAGCTTGGACTAGCGGGGAAGGGGAGCAGTTCTTC.